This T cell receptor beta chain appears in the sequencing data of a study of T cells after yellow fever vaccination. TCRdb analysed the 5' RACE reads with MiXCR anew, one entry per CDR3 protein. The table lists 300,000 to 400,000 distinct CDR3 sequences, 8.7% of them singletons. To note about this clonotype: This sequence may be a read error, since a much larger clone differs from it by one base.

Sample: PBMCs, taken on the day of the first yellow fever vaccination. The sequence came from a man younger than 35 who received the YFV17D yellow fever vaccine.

CDR3 loop: CASSLGEYNEQFF. DNA for the CDR3: TGTGCCAGCAGCTTAGGGGAATACAATGAGCAGTTCTTC. The chain has TRBV7-2 and TRBJ2-1; D unresolved. Per the germline V gene, CDR1 is SGHTA and CDR2 is FQGNSA. Trimming removed 1 base at V and 4 bases at J, with 5 bases between. CDR3 length: 13 amino acids.